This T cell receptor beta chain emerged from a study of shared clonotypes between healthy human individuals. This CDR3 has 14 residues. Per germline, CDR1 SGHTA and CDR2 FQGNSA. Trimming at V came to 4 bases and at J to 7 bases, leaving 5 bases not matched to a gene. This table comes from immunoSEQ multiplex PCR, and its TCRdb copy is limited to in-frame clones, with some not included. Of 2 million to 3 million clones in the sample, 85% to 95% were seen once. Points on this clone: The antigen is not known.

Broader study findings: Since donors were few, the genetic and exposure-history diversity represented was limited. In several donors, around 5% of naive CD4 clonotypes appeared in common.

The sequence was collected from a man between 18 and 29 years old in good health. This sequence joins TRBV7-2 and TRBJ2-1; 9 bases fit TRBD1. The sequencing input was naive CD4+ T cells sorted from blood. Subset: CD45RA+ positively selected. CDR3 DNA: TGTGCCAGCAGCTGGGGACAGGGATCGAATGAGCAGTTCTTC. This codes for CASSWGQGSNEQFF.